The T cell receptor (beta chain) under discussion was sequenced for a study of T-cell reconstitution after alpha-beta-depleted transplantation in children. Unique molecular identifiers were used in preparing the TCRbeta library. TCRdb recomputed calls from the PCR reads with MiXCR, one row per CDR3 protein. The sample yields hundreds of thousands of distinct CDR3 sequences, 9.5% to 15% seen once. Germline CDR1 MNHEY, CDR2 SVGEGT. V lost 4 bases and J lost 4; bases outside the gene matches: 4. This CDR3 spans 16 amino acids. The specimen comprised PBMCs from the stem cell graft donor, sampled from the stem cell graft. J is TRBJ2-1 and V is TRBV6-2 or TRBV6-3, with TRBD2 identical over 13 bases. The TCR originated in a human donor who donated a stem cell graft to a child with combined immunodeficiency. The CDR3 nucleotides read TGTGCCAGCAGTTGGCGACTAGCGGGAGGATACAATGAGCAGTTCTTC. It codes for CASSWRLAGGYNEQFF.